Below, one TCR beta chain is given with its context. The data originate from a study of shared clonotypes between healthy human individuals. The CDR3 is 14 amino acids. Between the trimmed V and J ends, which lost 7 bases and 4 bases, there was a span of 16 bases. Per germline, CDR1 SGHTA and CDR2 FQGNSA. Sequencing used immunoSEQ multiplex PCR; TCRdb keeps in-frame clones, though not all of them. The sample gives about 2.3 million clones, roughly 90% of which show up once; 0.3% to 0.4% is in the top ten. The V and J genes are TRBV7-2 and TRBJ2-5; the D call may be TRBD1 or TRBD2 (6 bases each). This TCR derives from a man aged 18 to 35 in good health. Some clones in this sample may be carry-over from other donors' samples. The material sequenced was naive CD4+ T cells from PBMCs. Subset specified: CD45RA+ positively selected. CDR3 sequence reads: CASTLLGGLETQYF. The CDR3 DNA sequence: TGTGCCAGCACCCTCCTAGGGGGGCTAGAGACCCAGTACTTC.